This TCR beta chain was sequenced in a study of cytomegalovirus exposure and HLA in healthy donors. For the study at large: The same platform was used for the 100 to 150 validation repertoires and the 600 to 700 first-cohort repertoires, a later analysis reported. Findings and caveats of the study: Specific recognition of CMV antigens was confirmed in vitro for a few chains (all CMV-associated). According to the study, roughly 160 TCR beta chains were cytomegalovirus-associated.

Sequenced by immunoSEQ multiplex PCR; TCRdb stores in-frame clones only, minus some. The table has 200,000 to 250,000 clones, 75% to 95% seen once. The CDR3 is made up of 14 amino acids. Trimming shortened V by 7 bases and J by 1 base, and 12 bases separated the two germline ends. Germline loops: CDR1 LNHDA, CDR2 SQIVND (reference sequence). Only a few counts were recorded for this clone. The antigen is not known. This TCR came from a young woman in good health and CMV-seronegative. Sequenced input: PBMCs. This chain links TRBV19 with TRBJ2-3; maybe TRBD1 (5 bases). The CDR3 region has the DNA TGTGCCAGTAATGGGGCCCTGGGCACAGATACGCAGTATTTT. This sequence encodes CASNGALGTDTQYF.